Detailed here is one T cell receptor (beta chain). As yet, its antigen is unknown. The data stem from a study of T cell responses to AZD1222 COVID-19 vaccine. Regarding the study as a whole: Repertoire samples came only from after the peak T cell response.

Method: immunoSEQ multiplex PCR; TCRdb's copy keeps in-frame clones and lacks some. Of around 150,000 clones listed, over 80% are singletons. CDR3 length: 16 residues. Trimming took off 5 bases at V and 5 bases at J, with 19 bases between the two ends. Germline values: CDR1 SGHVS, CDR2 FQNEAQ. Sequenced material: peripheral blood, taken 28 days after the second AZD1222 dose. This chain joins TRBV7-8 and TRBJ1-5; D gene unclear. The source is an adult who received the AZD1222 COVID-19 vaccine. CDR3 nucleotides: TGTGCCAGCAGCCTTACCCGTTTAAGTGCCGATCAGCCCCAGCATTTT. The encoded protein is CASSLTRLSADQPQHF.